Below, 18 T cell receptor beta chains from the same sample are listed, as sequenced in a study of blood T cell repertoires in COVID-19. Measured with immunoSEQ multiplex PCR; TCRdb has only the in-frame clones, and not every one. The repertoire holds 110,000 to 150,000 clones, with around 80% as singletons. The sample comprised PBMCs or T cells enriched from blood (not recorded which). These receptors originate from a woman aged 18-30 years who had been exposed to COVID-19.

The chain is built from TRBV5-4 and TRBJ2-3, with 7 nucleotides matching TRBD2. CDR3 length: 18 amino acids. V gave up 4 bases and J gave up 2 bases; unmatched junction bases: 16. The germline V gene encodes CDR1 SGHNT and CDR2 YYREEE (reference sequence). CDR3 DNA: TGTGCCAGCAGCACCATCCTTGGGGGGACTACCCTCACAGATACGCAGTATTTT. Its translation is CASSTILGGTTLTDTQYF.

This sequence joins TRBV12-3 or TRBV12-4 and TRBJ2-5; TRBD2 is a possible D gene (6 bases). V was cut by 6 bases and J by 1 base, with 9 bases left in between. CDR3 length: 13 amino acids. The DNA for the CDR3 is TGTGCCAGCAGAACTAGCCTCCAAGAGACCCAGTACTTC. It translates to CASRTSLQETQYF.

V is TRBV7-3 and J is TRBJ2-5; 8 nucleotides line up with TRBD1. With 5 bases clipped from V and 4 bases from J, the junction kept 3 bases outside the gene matches. Germline CDR1 SGHTA, CDR2 FQGTGA. The CDR3 has 13 amino acids. CDR3 sequence: CASSQTGVETQYF. The CDR3 DNA follows: TGTGCCAGCAGCCAGACAGGGGTAGAGACCCAGTACTTC. The variable domain in full, completed from reference TRBV7-3 and TRBJ2-5, reads GAGVSQTPSNKVTEKGKYVELRCDPISGHTALYWYRQSLGQGPEFLIYFQGTGAADDSGLPNDRFFAVRPEGSVSTLKIQRTERGDSAVYLCASSQTGVETQYFGPGTRLLVL.

The genes are TRBV5-6 and TRBJ1-3; D unclear. In germline, CDR1 is SGHDT, CDR2 YYEEEE. V lost 1 base and J 0 bases, leaving 5 bases between the germline ends. This CDR3 has 14 amino acids. CDR3 sequence reads: CASSLLNSGNTIYF. DNA of the CDR3: TGTGCCAGCAGCTTGCTAAACTCTGGAAACACCATATATTTT.

The genes are TRBV2 and TRBJ2-7; D perhaps matches TRBD2 (5 bases). The CDR3 length is 12 residues. Germline V gives CDR1 SNHLY, CDR2 FYNNEI. Trimming took 2 bases from V and 12 from J, leaving 14 bases between them. CDR3 loop: CASSELWRRSYF. CDR3 coding DNA: TGTGCCAGCAGTGAATTGTGGAGGAGGTCGTACTTC.

This chain links TRBV5-8 with TRBJ2-7, with unresolved D. Trimming stripped 1 base from V and 1 base from J, with 9 bases between. Per the germline V gene, CDR1 is SGHTS and CDR2 is YDEGEE. The length of the CDR3 is 14 residues. CDR3 coding DNA: TGTGCCAGCAGCTTGCTTGCCAGGTCCTACGAGCAGTACTTC. The encoded protein is CASSLLARSYEQYF.

The V gene is TRBV9, the J gene TRBJ2-3; unclear D gene. The ends were cut back, 0 bases at V and 1 base at J, with 9 bases in the middle. Germline V gives CDR1 SGDLS, CDR2 YYNGEE. The CDR3 is made up of 15 amino acids. As DNA, the CDR3 is TGTGCCAGCAGCGTAGTGGGCCACGGCACAGATACGCAGTATTTT. It yields the protein CASSVVGHGTDTQYF.

The chain combines TRBV18 with TRBJ1-1; 8 bases are shared with TRBD1. This CDR3 comprises 14 residues. Germline V gene data show CDR1 as KGHSH and CDR2 as LQKENI. Trimming took 2 bases from V and 6 from J; bases not matched to a gene: 5. The CDR3 region is CASSPTGGEAEAFF. The CDR3 DNA reads as TGTGCCAGCTCACCAACAGGGGGAGAGGCTGAAGCTTTCTTT.

This clone was seen only a few times. The genes are TRBV7-8 and TRBJ1-2; D perhaps matches TRBD1 (6 bases). Trimming stripped 3 bases from V and 5 bases from J, with 10 bases between. Looked up from germline, CDR1 is SGHVS and CDR2 is FQNEAQ. This CDR3 spans 13 amino acids. The CDR3 nucleotides read TGTGCCAGCAGCTTCGGGACACCTTATGGCTACACCTTC. Protein sequence: CASSFGTPYGYTF.

The rearrangement links TRBV4-2 to TRBJ1-1, with D hard to call. The CDR3 is made up of 16 amino acids. Germline CDR1 and CDR2: LGHNA and YNFKEQ. V was clipped by 0 bases and J by 4 bases, with 15 bases between them. The CDR3 nucleotides read TGTGCCAGCAGCCAAGATGGGCCCTCTCGGGGCACTGAAGCTTTCTTT. This sequence encodes CASSQDGPSRGTEAFF.

This clone was counted a few times. The V call is TRBV7-9, the J call TRBJ2-1; 10 bases are a match to TRBD2. The CDR3 runs to 18 residues. In germline, CDR1 is SEHNR, CDR2 FQNEAQ (reference sequence). Losses at the gene ends were 4 bases for V and 4 bases for J; bases not matched to a gene: 13. CDR3 amino acids: CASSSGVRSSGSYNEQFF. In nucleotides, the CDR3 is TGTGCCAGCAGCTCAGGGGTCAGGTCTAGCGGGAGTTACAATGAGCAGTTCTTC.

The V gene is TRBV11-2, the J gene TRBJ2-6; D possibly corresponds to TRBD2 (6 bases). V lost 3 bases, J lost 0 bases, and 18 bases lay in between. Germline values: CDR1 SGHAT, CDR2 FQNNGV. CDR3 size: 19 residues. The CDR3 here is CASSLQRRGGLSGANVLTF. The CDR3 region has the DNA TGTGCCAGCAGCTTGCAGAGGAGGGGCGGACTCTCTGGGGCCAACGTCCTGACTTTC.

J is TRBJ2-2 and V is TRBV6-5; the D gene is possibly TRBD1 (5 bases). CDR3 length equals 14 residues. Germline CDR1 is MNHEY and CDR2 is SVGAGI. Trimming left V 6 bases short and J 2 bases short, with 10 bases between. This CDR3 reads CASSADRNTGELFF. As DNA, the CDR3 is TGTGCCAGCAGCGCTGACAGAAACACCGGGGAGCTGTTTTTT.

J is TRBJ1-2 and V is TRBV15, with D possibly matching TRBD1 (5 bases). Germline values: CDR1 LNHNV, CDR2 YYDKDF (reference sequence). The CDR3 is 14 amino acids. Trimming cost V 5 bases and J 6 bases, with 16 bases left between them. DNA of the CDR3: TGTGCCACCAGCTTGGTAGCAGGGAACCATGGCTACACCTTC. It encodes CATSLVAGNHGYTF.

The rearrangement uses TRBV6-4 and TRBJ1-1; 8 bases map to TRBD1. V was pared by 0 bases and J by 2 bases, with 11 bases of the junction left unmatched. The germline V gene encodes CDR1 MRHNA and CDR2 SNTAGT. This CDR3 spans 18 amino acids. In DNA, the CDR3 is TGTGCCAGCAGTGACTCCTCCCACAGGGGGACAATAAACACTGAAGCTTTCTTT. Protein sequence: CASSDSSHRGTINTEAFF.

The J gene is TRBJ1-5, the V gene TRBV28, with D perhaps matching TRBD1 (5 bases). The germline V gene encodes CDR1 MDHEN and CDR2 SYDVKM. The CDR3 totals 15 residues. V was clipped by 7 bases and J by 4 bases, with 17 bases between them. The chain's CDR3 is CASTPAGGMNQPQHF. The CDR3 DNA is TGTGCCAGCACCCCAGCCGGGGGAATGAATCAGCCCCAGCATTTT.

The table lists this clone with a count of one. This chain uses TRBV6-2 or TRBV6-3 with TRBJ2-7, with 9 bases aligning to TRBD2. The ends lost 3 bases at V and 2 bases at J; junction bases unmatched: 11. The germline V gene has CDR1 MNHEY and CDR2 SVGEGT. There are 17 residues in the CDR3. CDR3: CASSYHSRLAETYEQYF. CDR3 bases: TGTGCCAGCAGTTATCACTCGCGACTAGCGGAGACCTACGAGCAGTACTTC.

The chain combines TRBV7-9 with TRBJ2-7; a possible D gene is TRBD2 (5 bases). The CDR3 is 13 amino acids. Germline CDR1 and CDR2: SEHNR and FQNEAQ (reference sequence). Between the trimmed V and J ends, which lost 7 bases and 2 bases, there was a span of 12 bases. The CDR3, as DNA: TGTGCCAGCAACGGGATCGCGGCCTACGAGCAGTACTTC. Translated: CASNGIAAYEQYF. Using reference TRBV7-9 and TRBJ2-7 for the parts outside the CDR3, the full variable domain is DTGVSQNPRHKITKRGQNVTFRCDPISEHNRLYWYRQTLGQGPEFLTYFQNEAQLEKSRLLSDRFSAERPKGSFSTLEIQRTEQGDSAMYLCASNGIAAYEQYFGPGTRLTVT.